The 19 T cell receptor beta chains given below trace back to one sample, sequenced in a study of shared clonotypes between healthy human individuals. Sequencing was performed with immunoSEQ multiplex PCR; in TCRdb, only in-frame clones are kept and a portion is missing. Among about half a million clones listed, more than 75% were seen once. The sequenced sample consisted of PBMCs. The receptors were sampled from a woman aged 35 to 49 in good health. Some clones in this sample may be carry-over from other donors' samples.

The chain uses TRBV7-3 and TRBJ2-2; the D gene is possibly TRBD1 (5 bases). The V gene lost 4 bases and the J gene lost 6 bases, with 9 bases spanning the gap. Germline lookup yields CDR1 SGHTA and CDR2 FQGTGA. The CDR3 consists of 13 residues. The CDR3 loop is CASSSPGSGELFF. The CDR3 DNA follows: TGTGCCAGCAGCTCTCCAGGGTCCGGGGAGCTGTTTTTT.

This chain links TRBV27 with TRBJ1-1, with 7 bases fitting TRBD1. CDR1 is MNHEY, CDR2 SMNVEV, per germline (reference sequence). V lost 5 bases to trimming and J lost 7 bases; unmatched junction nucleotides: 7. The CDR3 extends over 13 amino acids. The CDR3 region is CASSQQGRGEAFF. CDR3 DNA: TGTGCCAGCAGTCAACAGGGGAGGGGTGAAGCTTTCTTT.

This chain links TRBV2 with TRBJ2-5; unclear D gene. The tail of the sequence fits TRBJ2-7 better, so the J call may be wrong. The CDR3 extends over 12 amino acids. Germline V lookup: CDR1 SNHLY, CDR2 FYNNEI. The CDR3 nucleotides read TGTGCCAGCAGTGATGTGGGGATCGAGCAGTACTTC. Translated: CASSDVGIEQYF.

The chain carries TRBV28 and TRBJ2-5; D may be TRBD1 (5 bases). Germline CDR1 MDHEN, CDR2 SYDVKM. The CDR3 has 13 residues. V lost 7 bases, J lost 5 bases, and 14 bases lay in between. This CDR3 reads CASTTDISETQYF. DNA for the CDR3: TGTGCCAGCACCACGGACATCTCGGAGACCCAGTACTTC.

Points on this clone: This likely reflects a read error, since a far larger clone is one base away. This chain links TRBV4-2 with TRBJ2-7; D call uncertain. The CDR3 loop spans 15 amino acids. CDR1 and CDR2 from the germline V gene are LGHNA and YNFKEQ. The CDR3 DNA reads TGTGCCAGCAGCCAAGAAGGAGATGTATCCTACGAGCGGTACTTC. Translation: CASSQEGDVSYERYF.

V usage is TRBV4-2 and J usage is TRBJ2-2; D may be TRBD2 (6 bases). V was cut by 4 bases and J by 6 bases, with 15 bases left in between. This CDR3 spans 15 amino acids. Germline V lookup: CDR1 LGHNA, CDR2 YNFKEQ. CDR3 coding DNA: TGTGCCAGCAGCCCCCCCCCTGGAGGGCCCGGGGAGCTGTTTTTT. Protein sequence: CASSPPPGGPGELFF.

The chain has TRBV28 and TRBJ2-5, with TRBD1 identical over 10 bases. V was clipped by 5 bases and J by 5 bases; unmatched bases: 5. The CDR3 contains 14 residues. Germline lookup yields CDR1 MDHEN and CDR2 SYDVKM. CDR3 DNA: TGTGCCAGCAGTGACAGGGGGCGTAGGGAGACCCAGTACTTC. Its translation: CASSDRGRRETQYF.

J is TRBJ2-5 and V is TRBV11-2; D possibly corresponds to TRBD2 (5 bases). The CDR3 covers 14 residues. V was shortened by 1 base and J by 13 bases, with 19 bases between the two germline ends. The germline V gene encodes CDR1 SGHAT and CDR2 FQNNGV. CDR3 region: CASSLVSTPGTRYF. CDR3 sequence (DNA): TGTGCCAGCAGCTTAGTCTCCACACCGGGAACTCGGTACTTC.

The chain recombines TRBV6-1 with TRBJ2-1; D possibly uses TRBD1 or TRBD2 (5 bases each). Trimming removed 8 bases from V and 3 bases from J, with 14 bases in between. This CDR3 comprises 14 residues. Germline CDR1 is MNHNS and CDR2 is SASEGT. CDR3 DNA: TGTGCCAGCTCCCGGGACGGAAACTACAATGAGCAGTTCTTC. This sequence encodes CASSRDGNYNEQFF.

The J gene is TRBJ2-7, the V gene TRBV15; the D is unclear. The germline CDR1 and CDR2 sequences are LNHNV and YYDKDF (reference sequence). The CDR3 extends over 15 amino acids. The V end was cut by 1 base, the J end by 2 bases, with 12 bases between. In DNA, the CDR3 is TGTGCCACCAGCAGAGCAGTCGGTTTCGCCTACGAGCAGTACTTC. Protein: CATSRAVGFAYEQYF.

The chain has TRBV14 and TRBJ2-5, with no clear D. This CDR3 comprises 13 residues. Between the trimmed V and J ends, which lost 4 bases and 5 bases, there was a span of 11 bases. Germline V lookup: CDR1 SGHDN, CDR2 FVKESK. CDR3: CASSPRLGETQYF. In DNA form, the CDR3 reads TGTGCCAGCAGCCCCCGGCTAGGGGAGACCCAGTACTTC.

This clone was detected only a few times. CDR3 in amino acids: CAWRGGQGLRYEQYF. The CDR3 DNA reads TGTGCCTGGAGGGGGGGACAGGGATTAAGGTACGAGCAGTACTTC. The chain employs TRBV30 and TRBJ2-7; 9 positions match TRBD1. The ends lost 3 bases at V and 4 bases at J; junction bases unmatched: 10. The CDR3 runs 15 residues. Looked up from germline, CDR1 is GTSNPN and CDR2 is SVGIG (reference sequence).

This chain links TRBV19 with TRBJ2-2, with 7 bases that match TRBD1. This CDR3 contains 18 residues. Germline trimming cut 3 bases from V and 1 base from J; bases unmatched to any gene: 11. From germline, CDR1 is LNHDA and CDR2 SQIVND (reference sequence). CDR3 nucleotides: TGTGCCAGTAGTATCTTTAGGTACGACAGGGTGAACACCGGGGAGCTGTTTTTT. This sequence encodes CASSIFRYDRVNTGELFF. Full variable domain (outside the CDR3, taken from reference TRBV19 and TRBJ2-2): DGGITQSPKYLFRKEGQNVTLSCEQNLNHDAMYWYRQDPGQGLRLIYYSQIVNDFQKGDIAEGYSVSREKKESFPLTVTSAQKNPTAFYLCASSIFRYDRVNTGELFFGEGSRLTVL.

This chain joins TRBV30 and TRBJ2-1; 10 bases map to TRBD2. Germline V lookup: CDR1 GTSNPN, CDR2 SVGIG (reference sequence). The ends lost 4 bases at V and 9 bases at J; junction bases unmatched: 12. The CDR3 loop spans 15 amino acids. The CDR3 bases are TGTGCCTGGAAAGGGGGGGTAGCGGGAGGAGTTGAGCAGTTCTTC. It translates to CAWKGGVAGGVEQFF. Full variable domain (outside the CDR3, taken from reference TRBV30 and TRBJ2-1): SQTIHQWPATLVQPVGSPLSLECTVEGTSNPNLYWYRQAAGRGLQLLFYSVGIGQISSEVPQNLSASRPQDRQFILSSKKLLLSDSGFYLCAWKGGVAGGVEQFFGPGTRLTVL.

The chain has TRBV6-8 and TRBJ2-7; D may match TRBD1 or TRBD2 (5 bases each). Trimming pared 8 bases from V and 3 bases from J, leaving 14 bases between. CDR1 is MNHGY, CDR2 SAAAGT, per germline. The length of the CDR3 is 13 residues. The CDR3 bases are TGTGCCAGCGACGCCGAGGGGTACTACGAGCAGTACTTC. Its protein product is CASDAEGYYEQYF.

The rearrangement uses TRBV15 and TRBJ2-7; D not resolved. Germline CDR1 LNHNV, CDR2 YYDKDF (reference sequence). The CDR3 contains 15 residues. V was clipped by 3 bases and J by 4 bases, with 16 bases between them. The CDR3 region is CATSRTASPEYEQYF. For the CDR3, the DNA is TGTGCCACCAGCAGGACGGCTTCTCCTGAATACGAGCAGTACTTC.

This chain links TRBV5-8 with TRBJ1-2, with 7 bases matching TRBD1. CDR3 length equals 17 residues. The trim removed 0 bases at V and 2 bases at J, leaving 10 bases unmatched. CDR1 and CDR2 (germline): SGHTS, YDEGEE. Written as DNA, the CDR3 is TGTGCCAGCAGCTTGGGAGGAGGGGGCCACAAGAACTATGGCTACACCTTC. It codes for CASSLGGGGHKNYGYTF.

V and J are TRBV6-6 and TRBJ2-7; a possible D gene is TRBD2 (6 bases). This CDR3 is built from 14 residues. Trimming stripped 5 bases from V and 3 bases from J, with 14 bases between. Germline CDR1 reads MNHNY; CDR2 reads SVGAGI (reference sequence). CDR3 nucleotides: TGTGCCAGCAGTGACCCGGGAGAGGTCTACGAGCAGTACTTC. This gives the protein CASSDPGEVYEQYF.

This clone was observed a single time. The rearrangement joins TRBV10-3 to TRBJ1-3, with D unresolved. Trimming stripped 7 bases from V and 0 bases from J, with 7 bases between. Germline CDR1 ENHRY, CDR2 SYGVKD. The length of the CDR3 is 13 residues. This CDR3 reads CAITRDSGNTIYF. The DNA for the CDR3 is TGTGCCATCACCCGGGACTCTGGAAACACCATATATTTT.